This T cell receptor beta chain was profiled in a study of blood T cell repertoires in COVID-19. Across the whole study: Samples of COVID-19 (acute and convalescent) were obtained from the United States, Italy and Spain.

V shed 5 bases and J shed 5 bases, with 13 bases lying between them. Germline-derived CDR1 and CDR2 are SGHRS and YFSETQ. This CDR3 comprises 13 residues. TCRdb keeps only in-frame clones here, not all; method: immunoSEQ multiplex PCR. Seen here are approximately 300,000 clones, about 85% observed once, and the top ten hold less than 2.5%. A single count supports this clone. This TCR came from a young man with active or convalescent COVID-19. This chain joins TRBV5-1 and TRBJ2-5; the D gene is possibly TRBD2 (6 bases). Sequenced: peripheral blood. The CDR3 loop is CASRRGSGETQYF. DNA for the CDR3: TGCGCCAGCAGACGGGGGAGCGGGGAGACCCAGTACTTC.